This is a list of T cell receptor beta chains from one sample in a study of T cells in Graves' hyperthyroidism and ophthalmopathy. Via MiXCR, TCRdb re-called the multiplex PCR reads, giving one row per CDR3 protein. This sample yields hundreds of thousands of distinct CDR3 sequences, of which roughly a fifth are seen a single time; roughly 39% belongs to the top ten. The sample taken for sequencing was blood. These receptors all come from a man aged 45 to 65 with Graves' ophthalmopathy. Both conserved end residues are part of each CDR3. D genes are given only for firm matches. Part of the rows lack a size; the others show once, few, many or a class for expanded clones.

d_call	j_call	clone_size	v_call	cdr3_nt	cdr3_aa
.	TRBJ1-1	.	TRBV6-1	TGTGCCAGCAGTGGGGGGAGGACTGAAGCTTTCTTT	CASSGGRTEAFF
.	TRBJ2-1	many	TRBV20-1	TGCAGTGCCCTCACGACTAGCTCCTACAATGAGCAGTTCTTC	CSALTTSSYNEQFF
.	TRBJ2-1	few	TRBV20-1	TGCAGTGCTAGACAGACACCCAATGAGCAGTTCTTC	CSARQTPNEQFF
TRBD2	TRBJ2-1	.	TRBV9	TGTGCCAGCAGCGTCGGCGGGAGGGCCATTAATGAGCAGTTCTTC	CASSVGGRAINEQFF
.	TRBJ2-3	.	TRBV7-2	TGTGCCAGCAGCTTTTACAGGGCAGATACGCAGTATTTT	CASSFYRADTQYF
.	TRBJ2-4	few	TRBV6-1	TGTGCCAGCAGATCTCGGAGTGCAGTGGGAAACATTCAGTACTTC	CASRSRSAVGNIQYF
.	TRBJ1-3	.	TRBV11-1	TGTGCCAGCAGCTTAACTGCATCTGGAAACACCATATATTTT	CASSLTASGNTIYF
.	TRBJ2-7	many	TRBV5-1	TGCGCCAGCAGCTTGGGAGGAGGCGGAGACTACGAGCAGTACTTC	CASSLGGGGDYEQYF
.	TRBJ2-6	.	TRBV7-3	TGTGCCAGCAAGCGGTCTGGGGCCAACGTCCTGACTTTC	CASKRSGANVLTF
TRBD2	TRBJ2-3	.	TRBV6-1	TGTGCCAGCAGTGGGGGACTAGGTTCAAAACGAGATACGCAGTATTTT	CASSGGLGSKRDTQYF
.	TRBJ2-7	few	TRBV15	TGTGCCACCAGCAGAGATCCGGGGGAAGAGCAGTACTTC	CATSRDPGEEQYF
TRBD2	TRBJ2-6	.	TRBV5-1	TGCGCCAGCACCCCGGGGGGAGGGCACGGGGCCAACGTCCTGACTTTC	CASTPGGGHGANVLTF
TRBD1	TRBJ2-3	few	TRBV6-5	TGTGCCAGCAGTTACGGGACAGGGGGAGGCACAGATACGCAGTATTTT	CASSYGTGGGTDTQYF
.	TRBJ2-3	many	TRBV28	TGTGCCAGCAGTCCGCCCAACCCGGGACCGAGCACGCAGTATTTT	CASSPPNPGPSTQYF
.	TRBJ2-3	few	TRBV6-1	TGTGCCAGCAGTGAAGTCACAGATACGCAGTATTTT	CASSEVTDTQYF
TRBD1	TRBJ1-1	many	TRBV7-2	TGTGCCAGCAGCTTATGGGACAGCAACACTGAAGCTTTCTTT	CASSLWDSNTEAFF
.	TRBJ1-5	few	TRBV15	TGTGCCACCAGCAGAGGATCTGAGGCAGAACATCAGCCCCAGCATTTT	CATSRGSEAEHQPQHF
TRBD2	TRBJ2-5	many	TRBV5-1	TGCGCCAGCAGCTTGTCGGGGGGAAGCGTCAAAGAGACCCAGTACTTC	CASSLSGGSVKETQYF
.	TRBJ1-5	few	TRBV3-1	TGTGCCAGCAGCCAAGCTCACAGCAATCAGCCCCAGCATTTT	CASSQAHSNQPQHF
TRBD1	TRBJ1-5	.	TRBV6-1	TGTGCCAGCAGGGAACAGGGGGCAAGCCAGCCCCAGCATTTT	CASREQGASQPQHF
.	TRBJ2-7	.	TRBV27	TGTGCCAGCAGTCTAATACCTTCCCCTCTGTACGAGCAGTACTTC	CASSLIPSPLYEQYF
TRBD2	TRBJ2-2	few	TRBV2	TGTGCCAGCACCGGCGGGAGCGGTACCGGGGAGCTGTTTTTT	CASTGGSGTGELFF
TRBD2	TRBJ2-1	few	TRBV6-5	TGTGCCAGCAGTTACTCGACTAGCGGGAGGACCTACAATGAGCAGTTCTTC	CASSYSTSGRTYNEQFF
TRBD1	TRBJ2-7	few	TRBV5-1	TGCGCCAGCAGCTTGGCCGGGACAGGGGGCGCGTACGAGCAGTACTTC	CASSLAGTGGAYEQYF
.	TRBJ1-2	.	TRBV20-1	TGCAGTGCCTATCGGCAGGAGTTTGGCTACACCTTC	CSAYRQEFGYTF
.	TRBJ1-2	.	TRBV6-1	TGTGCCAGCAGTTCGTCGTTCGAGGGGCTATTAGCTAACTATGGCTACACCTTC	CASSSSFEGLLANYGYTF
TRBD2	TRBJ2-1	many	TRBV2	TGTGCCAGCAGCCCCGGGACTAGCGGGAGCTCCTACAATGAGCAGTTCTTC	CASSPGTSGSSYNEQFF
.	TRBJ1-5	.	TRBV18	TGTGCCAGCTCAAGCCGGGCCCCAGGCGGCAATCAGCCCCAGCATTTT	CASSSRAPGGNQPQHF
.	TRBJ1-2	few	TRBV6-1	TGTGCCAGCAGTGAACCAGGGAGGGATGTCTATGGCTACACCTTC	CASSEPGRDVYGYTF
.	TRBJ1-5	.	TRBV28	TGTGCCAGCACCCTTCTTGGGGGGTTGGGGCAGCCCCAGCATTTT	CASTLLGGLGQPQHF
TRBD1	TRBJ2-7	many	TRBV2	TGTGCCAGCAGTTTCCCCGGGACAGGGACCTACGAGCAGTACTTC	CASSFPGTGTYEQYF
.	TRBJ1-2	many	TRBV28	TGTGCCAGCAGTTTGGGGAAAACCCCAGGGGCCATCTATGGCTACACCTTC	CASSLGKTPGAIYGYTF
.	TRBJ2-7	few	TRBV9	TGTGCCAGCAGCACCTCAGGGGGGGGTCTCTACGAGCAGTACTTC	CASSTSGGGLYEQYF
.	TRBJ2-1	many	TRBV2	TGTGCCAGCTTAAGGGACCCGGGCTCAAGTGAGCAGTTCTTC	CASLRDPGSSEQFF
.	TRBJ1-3	once	TRBV29-1	TGCAGCGTGATACAGGTCCCTGGAAACACCACATATTTT	CSVIQVPGNTTYF
.	TRBJ2-5	many	TRBV2	TGTGCCAGCAGTTTAGGGACCATCGGGTCTCAAGAGACCCAGTACTTC	CASSLGTIGSQETQYF
.	TRBJ2-5	.	TRBV9	TGTGCCAGCAGCGTAGCGGGAGAGGAAGAGACCCAGTACTTC	CASSVAGEEETQYF